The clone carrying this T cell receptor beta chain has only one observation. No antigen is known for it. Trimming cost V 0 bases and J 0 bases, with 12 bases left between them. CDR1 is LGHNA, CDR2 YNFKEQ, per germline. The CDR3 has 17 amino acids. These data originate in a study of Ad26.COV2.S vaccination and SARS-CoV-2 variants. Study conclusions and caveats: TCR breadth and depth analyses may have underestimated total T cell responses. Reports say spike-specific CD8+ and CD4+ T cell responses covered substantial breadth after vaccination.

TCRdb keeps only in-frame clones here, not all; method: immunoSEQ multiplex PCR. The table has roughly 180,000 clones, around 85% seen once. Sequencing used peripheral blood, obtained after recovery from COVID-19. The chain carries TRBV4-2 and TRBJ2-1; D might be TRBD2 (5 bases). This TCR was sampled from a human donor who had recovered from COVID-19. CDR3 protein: CASSQDGLLSSYNEQFF. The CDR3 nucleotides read TGTGCCAGCAGCCAAGATGGACTTCTAAGCTCCTACAATGAGCAGTTCTTC.